What follows is one TCR beta chain and its context. Its antigen is not identified. In the source study's methods: From ImmunoSEQ came sequences covering only the junction and carrying no quality scores, so filtering differed. Libraries were prepared by immunoSEQ multiplex PCR; TCRdb keeps only in-frame clonotypes and omits some of them. V and J calls and clone size are given by that table; D and trimming were obtained from the DNA. This sample has more than 550,000 clones, with roughly 91% found just once. The record originates from a study of shared clonotypes between healthy human individuals. As for the study in general: A donor's plate count was three for CD4 naive and three for CD4 memory; CD8 naive had two and CD8 memory one. General study results and limits: About 5% was the fraction of naive CD4 clonotypes found shared across a few donors.

J was trimmed by 0 bases and V by 6 bases; bases with no gene match: 5. The CDR3 is 15 residues long. Germline V gives CDR1 MNHEY, CDR2 SMNVEV (reference sequence). CD8 memory cells included CD45RO+ cells plus CCR7-negative CD45RA+ TemRA cells. V usage is TRBV27 and J usage is TRBJ1-5; TRBD1 agrees at 7 bases. The source is a man aged 18 to 29 in good health. Some clones in this sample may be carry-over from other donors' samples. The sample taken for sequencing was memory CD8+ T cells from PBMCs. Subset in this sample: CD45RO+ cells pooled with CCR7-negative TemRA cells. The CDR3 protein is CASSSGTDSNQPQHF. In DNA, the CDR3 is TGTGCCAGCAGCTCCGGGACAGATAGCAATCAGCCCCAGCATTTT.